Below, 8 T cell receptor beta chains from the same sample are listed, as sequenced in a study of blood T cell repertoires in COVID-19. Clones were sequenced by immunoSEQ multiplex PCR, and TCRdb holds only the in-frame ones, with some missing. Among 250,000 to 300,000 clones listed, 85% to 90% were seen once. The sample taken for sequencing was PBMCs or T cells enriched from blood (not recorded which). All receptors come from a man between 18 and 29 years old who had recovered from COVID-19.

Here the CDR3 DNA reads TGCGCCAGCAGCTTGGGAGGGTGGGGAACTGAAGCTTTCTTT. Its protein product is CASSLGGWGTEAFF. The chain links TRBV5-1 to TRBJ1-1; D ambiguous. Trimming shortened V by 0 bases and J by 5 bases, and 11 bases separated the two germline ends. There are 14 residues in the CDR3. The germline CDR1 and CDR2 sequences are SGHRS and YFSETQ.

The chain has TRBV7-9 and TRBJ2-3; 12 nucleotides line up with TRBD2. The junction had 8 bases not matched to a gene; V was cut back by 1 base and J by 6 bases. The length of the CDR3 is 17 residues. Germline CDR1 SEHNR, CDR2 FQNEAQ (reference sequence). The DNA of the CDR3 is TGTGCCAGCAGCTTAGGATTCGCTAGCGGGAGGGGTGATACGCAGTATTTT. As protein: CASSLGFASGRGDTQYF.

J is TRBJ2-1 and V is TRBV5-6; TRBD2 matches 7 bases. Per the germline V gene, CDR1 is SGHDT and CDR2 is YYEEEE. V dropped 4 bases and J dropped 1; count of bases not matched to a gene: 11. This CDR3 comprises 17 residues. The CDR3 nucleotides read TGTGCCAGCAGCAATATAGAGCGGGATTTTTCCTACAATGAGCAGTTCTTC. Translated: CASSNIERDFSYNEQFF.

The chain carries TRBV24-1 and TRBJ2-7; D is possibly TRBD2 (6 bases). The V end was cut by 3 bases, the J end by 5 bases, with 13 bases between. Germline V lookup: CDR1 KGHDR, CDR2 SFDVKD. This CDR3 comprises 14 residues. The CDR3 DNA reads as TGTGCCACCAGTGATCGGACTACGAGCAACGAGCAGTACTTC. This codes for CATSDRTTSNEQYF.

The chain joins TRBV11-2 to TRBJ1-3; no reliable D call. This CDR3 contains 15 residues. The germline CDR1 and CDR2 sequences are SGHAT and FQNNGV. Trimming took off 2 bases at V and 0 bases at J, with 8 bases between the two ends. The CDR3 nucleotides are TGTGCCAGCAGCTTAAGGAGAAGCTCTGGAAACACCATATATTTT. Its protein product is CASSLRRSSGNTIYF.

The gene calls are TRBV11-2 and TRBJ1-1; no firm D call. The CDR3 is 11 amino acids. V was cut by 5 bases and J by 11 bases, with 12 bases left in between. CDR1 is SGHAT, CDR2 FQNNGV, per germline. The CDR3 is CASSASVMAFF. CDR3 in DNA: TGTGCCAGCAGCGCTTCGGTAATGGCTTTCTTT.

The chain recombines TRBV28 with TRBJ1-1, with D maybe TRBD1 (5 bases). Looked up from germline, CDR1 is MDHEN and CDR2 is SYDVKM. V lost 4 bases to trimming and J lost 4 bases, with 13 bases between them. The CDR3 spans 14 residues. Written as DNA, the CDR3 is TGTGCCAGCAGTTCCATACAGGCGATCACTGAAGCTTTCTTT. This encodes CASSSIQAITEAFF.

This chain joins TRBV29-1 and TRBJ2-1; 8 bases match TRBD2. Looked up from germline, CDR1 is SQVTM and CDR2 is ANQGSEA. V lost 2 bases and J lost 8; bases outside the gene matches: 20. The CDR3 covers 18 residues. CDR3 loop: CSVESYMGSGSSLDEQFF. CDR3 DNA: TGCAGCGTTGAAAGCTACATGGGGAGCGGGAGTTCTCTTGATGAGCAGTTCTTC.